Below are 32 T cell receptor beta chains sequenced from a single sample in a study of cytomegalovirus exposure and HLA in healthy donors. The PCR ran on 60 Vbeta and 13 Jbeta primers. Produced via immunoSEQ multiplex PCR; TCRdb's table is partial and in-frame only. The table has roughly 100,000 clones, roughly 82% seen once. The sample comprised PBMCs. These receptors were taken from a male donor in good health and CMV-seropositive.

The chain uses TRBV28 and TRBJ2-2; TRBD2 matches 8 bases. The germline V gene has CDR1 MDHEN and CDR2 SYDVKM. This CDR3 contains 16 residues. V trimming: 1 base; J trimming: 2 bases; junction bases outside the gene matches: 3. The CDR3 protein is CASSLLTSANTGELFF. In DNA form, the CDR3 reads TGTGCCAGCAGTTTATTGACTAGCGCTAACACCGGGGAGCTGTTTTTT.

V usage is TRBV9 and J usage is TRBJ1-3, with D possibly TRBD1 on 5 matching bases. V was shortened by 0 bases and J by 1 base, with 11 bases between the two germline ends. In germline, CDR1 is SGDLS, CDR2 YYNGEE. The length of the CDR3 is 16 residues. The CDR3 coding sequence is TGTGCCAGCAGCGTAGATGGCAGGGCATCTGGAAACACCATATATTTT. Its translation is CASSVDGRASGNTIYF.

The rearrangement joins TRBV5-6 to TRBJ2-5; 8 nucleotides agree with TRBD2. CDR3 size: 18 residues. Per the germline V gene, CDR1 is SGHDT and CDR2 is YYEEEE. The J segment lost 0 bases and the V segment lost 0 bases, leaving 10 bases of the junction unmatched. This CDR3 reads CASSLVLGVAGHQETQYF. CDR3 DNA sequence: TGTGCCAGCAGCTTGGTGTTAGGTGTAGCGGGGCACCAAGAGACCCAGTACTTC.

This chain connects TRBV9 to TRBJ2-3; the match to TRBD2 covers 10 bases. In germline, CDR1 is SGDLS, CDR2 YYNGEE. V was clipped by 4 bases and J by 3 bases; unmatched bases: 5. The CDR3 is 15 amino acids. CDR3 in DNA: TGTGCCAGCAGCCGGAGCGGGAGGGCAACAGATACGCAGTATTTT. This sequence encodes CASSRSGRATDTQYF.

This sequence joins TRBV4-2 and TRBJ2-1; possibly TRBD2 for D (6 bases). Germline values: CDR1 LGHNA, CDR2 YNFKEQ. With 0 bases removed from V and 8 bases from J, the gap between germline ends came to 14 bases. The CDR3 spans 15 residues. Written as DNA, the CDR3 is TGTGCCAGCAGCCAAGACCGGCGGGAAGGGGATGAGCAGTTCTTC. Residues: CASSQDRREGDEQFF.

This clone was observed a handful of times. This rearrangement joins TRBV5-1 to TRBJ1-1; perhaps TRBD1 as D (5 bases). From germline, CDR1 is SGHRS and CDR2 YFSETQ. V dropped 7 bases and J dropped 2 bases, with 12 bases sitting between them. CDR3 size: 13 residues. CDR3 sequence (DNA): TGCGCCAGCCAAACGACAGTTAACACTGAAGCTTTCTTT. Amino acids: CASQTTVNTEAFF.

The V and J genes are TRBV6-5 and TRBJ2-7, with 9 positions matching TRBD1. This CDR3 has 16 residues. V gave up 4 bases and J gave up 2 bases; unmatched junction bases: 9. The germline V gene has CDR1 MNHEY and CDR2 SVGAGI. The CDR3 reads CASSSTGGQGPYEQYF. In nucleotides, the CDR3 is TGTGCCAGCAGTTCCACTGGGGGACAGGGCCCCTACGAGCAGTACTTC.

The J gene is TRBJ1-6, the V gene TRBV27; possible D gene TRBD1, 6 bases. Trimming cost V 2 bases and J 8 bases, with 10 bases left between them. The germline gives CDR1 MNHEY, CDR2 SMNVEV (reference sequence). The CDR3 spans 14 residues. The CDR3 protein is CASSLQGLYSPLHF. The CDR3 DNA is TGTGCCAGCAGTTTACAGGGGTTGTATTCACCCCTCCACTTT.

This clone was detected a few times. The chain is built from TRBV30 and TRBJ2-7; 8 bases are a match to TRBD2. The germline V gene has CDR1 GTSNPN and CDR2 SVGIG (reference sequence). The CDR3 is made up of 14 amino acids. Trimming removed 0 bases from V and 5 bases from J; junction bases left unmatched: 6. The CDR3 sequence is CAWSVPGRGDEQYF. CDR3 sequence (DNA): TGTGCCTGGAGTGTACCCGGGAGGGGCGACGAGCAGTACTTC.

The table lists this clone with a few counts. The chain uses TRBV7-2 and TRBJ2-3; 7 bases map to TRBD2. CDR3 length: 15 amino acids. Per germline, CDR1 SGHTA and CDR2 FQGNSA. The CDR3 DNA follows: TGTGCGGGAGGGCTCAGCGGATCTAGCACAGATACGCAGTATTTT. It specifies CAGGLSGSSTDTQYF.

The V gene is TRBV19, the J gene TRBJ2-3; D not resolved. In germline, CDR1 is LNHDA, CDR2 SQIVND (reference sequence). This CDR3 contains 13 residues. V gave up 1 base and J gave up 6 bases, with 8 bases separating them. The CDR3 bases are TGTGCCAGTAGTATAGTCCTGAGGGATACGCAGTATTTT. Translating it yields CASSIVLRDTQYF.

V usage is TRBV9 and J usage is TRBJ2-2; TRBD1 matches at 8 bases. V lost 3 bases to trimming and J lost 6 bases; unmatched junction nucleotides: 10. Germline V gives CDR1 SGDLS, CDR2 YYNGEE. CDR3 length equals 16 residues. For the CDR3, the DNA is TGTGCCAGCAGCGCCCACGGACAGGGTAGCGCCGGGGAGCTGTTTTTT. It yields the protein CASSAHGQGSAGELFF.

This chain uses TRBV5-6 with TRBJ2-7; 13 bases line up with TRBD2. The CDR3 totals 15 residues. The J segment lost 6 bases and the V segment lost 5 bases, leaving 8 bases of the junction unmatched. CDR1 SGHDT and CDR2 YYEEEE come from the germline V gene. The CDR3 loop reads CASRTTSGRAIEQYF. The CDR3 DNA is TGTGCCAGCAGAACAACTAGCGGGAGGGCTATCGAGCAGTACTTC.

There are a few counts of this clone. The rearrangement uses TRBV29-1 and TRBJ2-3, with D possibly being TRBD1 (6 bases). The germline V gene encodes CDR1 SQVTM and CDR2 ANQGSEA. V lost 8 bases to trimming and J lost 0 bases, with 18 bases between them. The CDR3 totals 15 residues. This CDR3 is CSLHRAGGSTDTQYF. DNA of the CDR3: TGCAGCTTGCACAGGGCTGGGGGAAGCACAGATACGCAGTATTTT.

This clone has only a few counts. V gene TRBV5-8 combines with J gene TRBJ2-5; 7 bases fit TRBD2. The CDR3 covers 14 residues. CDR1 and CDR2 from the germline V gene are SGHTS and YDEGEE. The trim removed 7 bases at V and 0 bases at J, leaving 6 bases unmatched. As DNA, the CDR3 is TGTGCCAGCCGACAAGGGACTAACCAAGAGACCCAGTACTTC. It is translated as CASRQGTNQETQYF.

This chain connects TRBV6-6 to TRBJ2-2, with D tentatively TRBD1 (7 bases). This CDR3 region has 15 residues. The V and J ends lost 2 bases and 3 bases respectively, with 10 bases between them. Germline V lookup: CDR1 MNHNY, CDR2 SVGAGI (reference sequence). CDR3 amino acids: CASSYSRGDTGELFF. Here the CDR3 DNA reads TGTGCCAGCAGTTACAGCAGGGGGGACACCGGGGAGCTGTTTTTT.

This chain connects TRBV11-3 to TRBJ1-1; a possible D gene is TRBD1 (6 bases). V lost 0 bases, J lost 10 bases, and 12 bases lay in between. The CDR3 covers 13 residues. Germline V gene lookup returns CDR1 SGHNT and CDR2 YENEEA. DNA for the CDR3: TGTGCCAGCAGCTTAGATCAAGGGGGTCGAGCTTTCTTT. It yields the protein CASSLDQGGRAFF.

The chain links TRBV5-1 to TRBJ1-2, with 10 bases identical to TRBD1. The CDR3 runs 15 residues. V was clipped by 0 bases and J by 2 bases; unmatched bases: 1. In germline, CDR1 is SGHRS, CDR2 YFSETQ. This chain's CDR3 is CASSLEGQGNYGYTF. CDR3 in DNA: TGCGCCAGCAGCTTGGAGGGACAGGGGAACTATGGCTACACCTTC.

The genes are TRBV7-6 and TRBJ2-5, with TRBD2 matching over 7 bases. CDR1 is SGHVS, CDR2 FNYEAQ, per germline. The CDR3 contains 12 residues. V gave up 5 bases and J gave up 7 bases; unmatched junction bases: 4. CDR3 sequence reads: CASSPWEGTQYF. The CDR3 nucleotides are TGTGCCAGCAGCCCCTGGGAGGGGACCCAGTACTTC. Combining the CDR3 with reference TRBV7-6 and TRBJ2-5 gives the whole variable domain GAGVSQSPRYKVTKRGQDVALRCDPISGHVSLYWYRQALGQGPEFLTYFNYEAQQDKSGLPNDRFSAERPEGSISTLTIQRTEQRDSAMYRCASSPWEGTQYFGPGTRLLVL.

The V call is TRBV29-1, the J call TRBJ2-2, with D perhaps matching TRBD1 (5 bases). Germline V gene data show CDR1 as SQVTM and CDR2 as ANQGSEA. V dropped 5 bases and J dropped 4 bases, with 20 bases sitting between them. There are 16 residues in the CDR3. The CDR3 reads CSVFTGSRRGTGELFF. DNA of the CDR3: TGCAGCGTTTTTACCGGATCGAGAAGGGGCACCGGGGAGCTGTTTTTT.

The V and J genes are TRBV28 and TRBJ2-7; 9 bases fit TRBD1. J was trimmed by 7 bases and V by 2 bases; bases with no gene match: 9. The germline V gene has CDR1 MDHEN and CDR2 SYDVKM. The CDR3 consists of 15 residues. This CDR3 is CASSLGRGQGQEQYF. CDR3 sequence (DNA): TGTGCCAGCAGTTTAGGGCGGGGACAGGGACAGGAGCAGTACTTC. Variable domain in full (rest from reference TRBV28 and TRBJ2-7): DVKVTQSSRYLVKRTGEKVFLECVQDMDHENMFWYRQDPGLGLRLIYFSYDVKMKEKGDIPEGYSVSREKKERFSLILESASTNQTSMYLCASSLGRGQGQEQYFGPGTRLTVT.

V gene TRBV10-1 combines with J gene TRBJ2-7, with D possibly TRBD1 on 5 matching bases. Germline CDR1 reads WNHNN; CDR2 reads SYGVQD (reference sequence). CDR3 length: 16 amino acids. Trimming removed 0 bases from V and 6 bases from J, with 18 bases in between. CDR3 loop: CASSESRVEARGEQYF. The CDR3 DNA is TGCGCCAGCAGTGAGTCTAGGGTCGAAGCAAGGGGCGAGCAGTACTTC.

The CDR3 is CASSLGLAGVYEQFF. In DNA, the CDR3 is TGTGCCAGCAGCTTAGGACTAGCGGGAGTCTATGAGCAGTTCTTC. The chain links TRBV5-4 to TRBJ2-1, with 13 bases matching TRBD2. The CDR3 is made up of 15 amino acids. The junction had 4 bases not matched to a gene; V was cut back by 2 bases and J by 8 bases. CDR1 is SGHNT and CDR2 is YYREEE in the germline V gene (reference sequence).

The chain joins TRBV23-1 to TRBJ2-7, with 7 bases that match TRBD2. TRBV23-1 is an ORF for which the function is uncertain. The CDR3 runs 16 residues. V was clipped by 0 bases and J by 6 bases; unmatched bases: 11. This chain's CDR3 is CASSQSGLAADSEQYF. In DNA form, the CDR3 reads TGCGCCAGCAGTCAATCAGGGCTAGCGGCCGACTCCGAGCAGTACTTC.

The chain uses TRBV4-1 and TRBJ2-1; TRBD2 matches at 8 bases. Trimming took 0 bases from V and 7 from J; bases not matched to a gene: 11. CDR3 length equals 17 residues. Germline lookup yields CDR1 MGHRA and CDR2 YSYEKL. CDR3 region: CASSQDLYGGGTNEQFF. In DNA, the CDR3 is TGCGCCAGCAGCCAAGATTTATACGGGGGGGGTACGAATGAGCAGTTCTTC.

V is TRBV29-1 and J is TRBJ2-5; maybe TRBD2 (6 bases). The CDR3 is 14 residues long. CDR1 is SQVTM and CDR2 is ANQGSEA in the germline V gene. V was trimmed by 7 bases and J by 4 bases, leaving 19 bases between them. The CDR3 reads CSAQLSGVGETQYF. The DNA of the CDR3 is TGCAGCGCCCAACTCTCGGGAGTCGGAGAGACCCAGTACTTC.

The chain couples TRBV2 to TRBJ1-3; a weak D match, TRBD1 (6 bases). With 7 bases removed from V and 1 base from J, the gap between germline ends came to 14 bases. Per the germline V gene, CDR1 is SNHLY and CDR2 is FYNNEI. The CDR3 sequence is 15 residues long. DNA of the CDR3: TGTGCCAGCACGGGGACAAGGATTTCTGGAAACACCATATATTTT. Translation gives CASTGTRISGNTIYF.

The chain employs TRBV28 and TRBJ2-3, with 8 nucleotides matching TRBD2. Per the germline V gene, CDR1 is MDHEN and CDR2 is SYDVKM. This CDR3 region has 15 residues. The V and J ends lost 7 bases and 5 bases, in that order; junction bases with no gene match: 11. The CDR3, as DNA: TGTGCCAGCACTTACGGGACTAGTCAGGGAGATACGCAGTATTTT. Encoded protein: CASTYGTSQGDTQYF.

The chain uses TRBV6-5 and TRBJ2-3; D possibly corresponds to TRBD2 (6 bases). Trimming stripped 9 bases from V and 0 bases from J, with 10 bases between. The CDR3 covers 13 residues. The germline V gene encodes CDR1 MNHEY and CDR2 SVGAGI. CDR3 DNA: TGTGCCAGTCGGGACTCGAGCACAGATACGCAGTATTTT. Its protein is CASRDSSTDTQYF.

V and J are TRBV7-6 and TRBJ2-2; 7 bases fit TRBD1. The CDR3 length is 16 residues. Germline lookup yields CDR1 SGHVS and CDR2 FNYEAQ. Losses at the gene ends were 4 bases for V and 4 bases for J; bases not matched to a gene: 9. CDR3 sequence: CASSSRSGTATGELFF. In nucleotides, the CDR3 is TGTGCCAGCAGCTCGCGTTCCGGGACAGCCACCGGGGAGCTGTTTTTT. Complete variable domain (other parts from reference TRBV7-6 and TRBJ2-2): GAGVSQSPRYKVTKRGQDVALRCDPISGHVSLYWYRQALGQGPEFLTYFNYEAQQDKSGLPNDRFSAERPEGSISTLTIQRTEQRDSAMYRCASSSRSGTATGELFFGEGSRLTVL.

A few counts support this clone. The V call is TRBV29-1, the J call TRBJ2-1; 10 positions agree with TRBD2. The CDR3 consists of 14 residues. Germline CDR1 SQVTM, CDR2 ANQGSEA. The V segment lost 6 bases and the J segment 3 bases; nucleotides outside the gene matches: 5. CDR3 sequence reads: CSVTGTSVYNEQFF. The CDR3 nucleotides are TGCAGCGTCACCGGGACTAGCGTCTACAATGAGCAGTTCTTC.

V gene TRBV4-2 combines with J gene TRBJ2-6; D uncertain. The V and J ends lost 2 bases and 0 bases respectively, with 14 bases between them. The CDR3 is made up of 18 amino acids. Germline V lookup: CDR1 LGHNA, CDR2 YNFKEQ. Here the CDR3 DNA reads TGTGCCAGCAGCCAACCTGGTACGAGGTCCTCTGGGGCCAACGTCCTGACTTTC. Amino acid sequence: CASSQPGTRSSGANVLTF.